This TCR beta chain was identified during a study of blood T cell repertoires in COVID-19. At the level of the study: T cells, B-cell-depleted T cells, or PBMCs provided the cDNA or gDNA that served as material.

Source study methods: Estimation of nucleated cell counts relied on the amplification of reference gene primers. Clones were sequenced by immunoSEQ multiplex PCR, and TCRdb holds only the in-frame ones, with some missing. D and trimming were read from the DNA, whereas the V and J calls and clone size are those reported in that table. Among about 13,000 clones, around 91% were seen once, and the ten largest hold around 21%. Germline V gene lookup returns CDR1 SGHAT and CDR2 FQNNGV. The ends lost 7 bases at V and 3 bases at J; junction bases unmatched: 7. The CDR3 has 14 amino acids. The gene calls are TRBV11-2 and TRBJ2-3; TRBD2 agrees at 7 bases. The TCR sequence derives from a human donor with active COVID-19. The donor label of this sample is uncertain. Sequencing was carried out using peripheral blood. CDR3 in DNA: TGTGCCAGCATTGGCGGGGGATCGACAGATACGCAGTATTTT. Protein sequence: CASIGGGSTDTQYF.